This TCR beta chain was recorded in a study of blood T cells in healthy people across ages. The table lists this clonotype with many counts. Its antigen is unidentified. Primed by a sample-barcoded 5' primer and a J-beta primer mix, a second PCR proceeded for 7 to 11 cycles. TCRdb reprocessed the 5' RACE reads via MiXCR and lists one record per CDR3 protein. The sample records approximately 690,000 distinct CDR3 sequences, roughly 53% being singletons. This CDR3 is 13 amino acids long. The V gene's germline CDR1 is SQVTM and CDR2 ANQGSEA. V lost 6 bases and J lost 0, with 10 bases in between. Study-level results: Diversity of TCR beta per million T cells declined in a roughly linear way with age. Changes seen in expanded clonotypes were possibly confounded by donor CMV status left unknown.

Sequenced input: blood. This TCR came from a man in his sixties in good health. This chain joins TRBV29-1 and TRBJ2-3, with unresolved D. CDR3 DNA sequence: TGCAGCGTCTTGAGTTTTAGCACAGATACGCAGTATTTT. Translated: CSVLSFSTDTQYF.